Listed here are 4 T cell receptor beta chains from one sample, sequenced in a study of patients and donors after allogeneic stem cell transplantation. TCRdb fed the RT-PCR reads into MiXCR, producing one record per CDR3 protein. This sample has over 150,000 distinct CDR3 sequences, with less than 45% found just once. The sequencing input was blood, either unsorted or a sorted T cell fraction (not recorded which). These receptors were obtained from a human donor who was either an allogeneic HSCT recipient or a stem cell or donor lymphocyte infusion donor (not recorded which). It is not recorded whose cells these are; they may come from a transplant donor.

This clonotype was counted only a few times. The chain employs TRBV5-1 and TRBJ1-6; D remains ambiguous. Deletions cut 4 bases from V and 2 bases from J, with 10 bases between. The CDR3 totals 15 residues. The germline V gene encodes CDR1 SGHRS and CDR2 YFSETQ. The CDR3 nucleotides are TGCGCCAGCAGCCCGGTGGCCCCCTATAATTCACCCCTCCACTTT. This encodes CASSPVAPYNSPLHF.

The V and J genes are TRBV15 and TRBJ2-1; the D gene is possibly TRBD1 (6 bases). The CDR3 totals 17 residues. The V end was cut by 0 bases, the J end by 6 bases, with 18 bases between. The V gene's germline CDR1 is LNHNV and CDR2 YYDKDF (reference sequence). CDR3 loop: CATSRDAGDKLGNEQFF. In DNA form, the CDR3 reads TGTGCCACCAGCAGAGATGCAGGGGATAAGTTGGGCAATGAGCAGTTCTTC.

This clonotype has only one observation. The rearrangement links TRBV28 to TRBJ2-7; 12 bases are a match to TRBD2. Germline loops: CDR1 MDHEN, CDR2 SYDVKM. Trimming at V came to 5 bases and at J to 2 bases, leaving 4 bases not matched to a gene. The CDR3 contains 15 residues. The CDR3 coding sequence is TGTGCCAGCAGTGCGCTAGCGGGAGGGCCCTACGAGCAGTACTTC. As protein: CASSALAGGPYEQYF. Using reference TRBV28 and TRBJ2-7 for the parts outside the CDR3, the full variable domain is DVKVTQSSRYLVKRTGEKVFLECVQDMDHENMFWYRQDPGLGLRLIYFSYDVKMKEKGDIPEGYSVSREKKERFSLILESASTNQTSMYLCASSALAGGPYEQYFGPGTRLTVT.

The chain uses TRBV19 and TRBJ2-7; the D is unclear. CDR3 length: 13 residues. V lost 4 bases, J lost 3 bases, and 10 bases lay in between. The germline V gene has CDR1 LNHDA and CDR2 SQIVND (reference sequence). The chain's CDR3 is CASSNGVYYEQYF. In DNA form, the CDR3 reads TGTGCCAGTAGTAATGGCGTCTACTACGAGCAGTACTTC.